These 5 T cell receptor beta chains were sequenced from one sample in a study of regulatory T cells in long-lasting Graves disease. Construction of the TCR beta libraries employed iRepertoire HTBI primers in conjunction with Arm-PCR of CDR3 regions. TCRdb reprocessed the multiplex PCR reads via MiXCR and lists one record per CDR3 protein. The sample includes 620,000 or so distinct CDR3 sequences, approximately 15% seen only once; the top ten take 15% to 20%. Specified time point: newly diagnosed GD, antithyroid drugs for less than 3 months. There was RNA extracted from PBMCs, and the TCR library was made from it. These sequences were also reported in another study, on T cells in Graves' hyperthyroidism and ophthalmopathy.

The sequences come from peripheral blood mononuclear cells (PBMCs), collected at new diagnosis, from a patient treated with antithyroid drugs. These receptors all stem from a woman in her 30s with Graves disease.

This clonotype was recorded at least ten times. This chain connects TRBV29-1 to TRBJ2-3, with 7 bases lining up with TRBD2. The CDR3 covers 16 residues. The J segment lost 2 bases and the V segment lost 7 bases, leaving 15 bases of the junction unmatched. The germline V gene has CDR1 SQVTM and CDR2 ANQGSEA. CDR3 in amino acids: CSATVSGAGLTDTQYF. In nucleotides, the CDR3 is TGCAGCGCCACCGTGAGCGGGGCCGGCCTCACAGATACGCAGTATTTT.

CDR3 sequence (DNA): TGTGCCAGCAGTTACCCGAACAGCCAGCCCCAGCATTTT. Translating it yields CASSYPNSQPQHF. The chain links TRBV6-5 to TRBJ1-5, with D uncertain. The CDR3 totals 13 residues. Trimming pared 2 bases from V and 7 bases from J, leaving 9 bases between. The germline CDR1 and CDR2 sequences are MNHEY and SVGAGI.

With regard to this clonotype: A read error may explain this, as a much larger clone is one base away. CDR3 in DNA: TGTGCCGGCAGCCAAGATTGGGCTAGCGCCAATGAGCAGTTCTTC. As protein: CAGSQDWASANEQFF. The chain couples TRBV3-1 to TRBJ2-1, with a possible D match to TRBD2 (6 bases). Germline CDR1 and CDR2: LGHDT and YNNKEL (reference sequence). The CDR3 has 15 amino acids.

The chain couples TRBV12-3 or TRBV12-4 to TRBJ2-1; D is undetermined. Trimming pared 2 bases from V and 6 bases from J, leaving 11 bases between. CDR3 size: 14 residues. As DNA, the CDR3 is TGTGCCAGCAGTTTATTAGATCCCTGCAATGAGCAGTTCTTC. Its translation is CASSLLDPCNEQFF.

There are a few counts of this clonotype. The genes are TRBV20-1 and TRBJ1-5; D is unclear. Germline loops: CDR1 DFQATT, CDR2 SNEGSKA (reference sequence). The CDR3 consists of 15 residues. The ends were cut back, 4 bases at V and 0 bases at J, with 13 bases in the middle. CDR3 sequence: CSAIVDGLSNQPQHF. Here the CDR3 DNA reads TGCAGTGCTATAGTGGACGGTCTTAGCAATCAGCCCCAGCATTTT.